This is a list of T cell receptor beta chains from one sample in a study of T-cell memory formation after mild COVID-19. One entry per CDR3 protein results from TCRdb running MiXCR on the 5' RACE reads. The sample consists of 140,000 to 150,000 distinct CDR3 sequences, under 7% of them appearing once. The specimen sequenced was PBMCs or a T cell subset sorted from them (not recorded which). Receptors were obtained from an adult woman who had mild COVID-19 (a few samples of this study predate the infection). Cell type and time point are not known. Both conserved end residues are trimmed from each CDR3. Clone size appears in some rows only: once, few, many, or a class for an expanded clone.

clone_size | v_call | cdr3_length | cdr3_aa
many | TRBV30 | 9 | AWTQGNEQF
many | TRBV6-1 | 11 | ASSAGQQETQY
- | TRBV6-5 | 9 | ASGFNQPQH
few | TRBV7-8 | 14 | ASSLLLAGTGETQY
few | TRBV9 | 15 | ASSVGYTGLRYNEQF
many | TRBV4-3 | 13 | ASSQTHGLNSPLH
- | TRBV6-1 | 14 | ASSEALWGGTYGYT
many | TRBV5-1 | 13 | ASSSRAPNTGELF
many | TRBV5-1 | 13 | ASSLISGTYNEQF
- | TRBV16 | 10 | ASSQFPDTQY
few | TRBV9 | 11 | ASSGGKSDTQY
many | TRBV12-3/TRBV12-4 | 13 | ASRSVGIRTGELF
many | TRBV12-3/TRBV12-4 | 12 | ASMAWGQADTQY
few | TRBV7-3 | 11 | ASSPVGSGELF
- | TRBV6-1 | 13 | ASSDPARARYEQY
- | TRBV6-4 | 11 | ASSVSLGYEQY
- | TRBV7-2 | 11 | ASSSRLPETQY
once | TRBV10-3 | 11 | ATQTGQDTEAF
many | TRBV24-1 | 12 | ATSDSRGRNGYT
many | TRBV12-3/TRBV12-4 | 11 | ASSTGTTRPYT
few | TRBV5-1 | 13 | ASSRDRPPQETQY
many | TRBV7-3 | 13 | ASSEVSGGNSPLH
few | TRBV15 | 14 | ATSRVAGLNTGELF
- | TRBV13 | 12 | ASSVVGGNYGYT
- | TRBV5-1 | 11 | ASSLVVDTEAF
many | TRBV3-1 | 13 | ASSQRQGKNTEAF
- | TRBV19 | 13 | ASSISTSDIYEQY
- | TRBV5-4 | 12 | ASGSGPGAYEQY
many | TRBV7-2 | 11 | ASSSGTGNEQF
few | TRBV10-3 | 11 | AIAAGEVTEAF
few | TRBV21-1 | 14 | ASSKMSTGGLGEAF
many | TRBV4-2 | 16 | ASSQPQGTGGAVDGYT
many | TRBV29-1 | 13 | SVEVGGREDETQY
- | TRBV5-1 | 12 | ASSLSRASYEQY
- | TRBV6-2/TRBV6-3 | 16 | ASSYWFNGEGPQETQY
few | TRBV4-1 | 14 | ASSPWGGRMNTEAF
many | TRBV7-2 | 10 | ASSLNGYEQY
- | TRBV7-9 | 13 | ASSLLPSTNEKLF
few | TRBV10-2 | 13 | ASSDWDSSNYGYT
few | TRBV7-8 | 13 | ASSLVRVGPYEQY
many | TRBV20-1 | 11 | SALAQGRYIQY
- | TRBV15 | 12 | ATSREAGNYGYT
many | TRBV12-3/TRBV12-4 | 13 | ASSLWGSSYNEQF
many | TRBV4-1 | 13 | ASSHPGSGANVLT
many | TRBV5-1 | 11 | ASSLVGTDTQY
few | TRBV12-3/TRBV12-4 | 10 | ASSSQSNEQF
- | TRBV15 | 13 | ATSRDFSGEETQY
- | TRBV5-1 | 13 | ASSLTGTVRYGYT
few | TRBV4-2 | 15 | ASSPGTSGYRTDTQY
many | TRBV5-1 | 14 | ASSLGVKREEDTQY
few | TRBV5-1 | 15 | ASSIRPTSVGSDEQF
- | TRBV24-1 | 14 | ATSDTPRVQYNEQF
many | TRBV5-1 | 13 | ASSLRGSDSGELF
- | TRBV6-2/TRBV6-3 | 12 | ASSYQGAIGQAF
many | TRBV20-1 | 10 | SARVRDTEAF
- | TRBV7-6 | 14 | ASSLAPRQGPYEQY
- | TRBV6-1 | 17 | ASSGDRKWGQGSNSPLH
- | TRBV7-6 | 11 | ASSLRREGEQY
many | TRBV18 | 9 | ASSPQYEQY